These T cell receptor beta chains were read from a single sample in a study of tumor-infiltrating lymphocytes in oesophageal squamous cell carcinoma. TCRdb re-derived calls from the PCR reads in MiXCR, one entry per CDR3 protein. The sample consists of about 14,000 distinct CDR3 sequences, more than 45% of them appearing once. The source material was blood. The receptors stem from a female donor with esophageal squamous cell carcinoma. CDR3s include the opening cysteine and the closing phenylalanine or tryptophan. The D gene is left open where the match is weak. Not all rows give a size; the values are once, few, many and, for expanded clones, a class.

cdr3_aa: CASSLAAPGRGGLAGYNEQFF
cdr3_nt: TGTGCCAGCAGCTTAGCGGCGCCGGGACGGGGAGGACTAGCGGGCTACAATGAGCAGTTCTTC
j_call: TRBJ2-1
d_call: TRBD2
clone_size: -
v_call: TRBV7-4

cdr3_aa: CASSFQAGQYF
cdr3_nt: TGTGCCAGCAGTTTCCAGGCCGGGCAGTACTTC
j_call: TRBJ2-5
d_call: -
clone_size: -
v_call: TRBV28

cdr3_aa: CASSSNDRGNSPLHF
cdr3_nt: TGTGCCAGCAGCTCTAATGACAGGGGAAATTCACCCCTCCACTTC
j_call: TRBJ2-7
d_call: TRBD1
clone_size: medium-sized
v_call: TRBV11-3

cdr3_aa: CASSIVTSGSTQYF
cdr3_nt: TGTGCCAGTAGTATAGTCACTAGCGGGTCTACGCAGTATTTT
j_call: TRBJ2-3
d_call: TRBD2
clone_size: -
v_call: TRBV19

cdr3_aa: CASSYEGLAKNIQYF
cdr3_nt: TGTGCCAGCAGCTATGAGGGACTAGCCAAAAACATTCAGTACTTC
j_call: TRBJ2-4
d_call: -
clone_size: -
v_call: TRBV7-2

cdr3_aa: CASSPPGFGYTF
cdr3_nt: TGTGCCAGCAGTCCCCCGGGGTTTGGCTACACCTTC
j_call: TRBJ1-2
d_call: -
clone_size: -
v_call: TRBV28

cdr3_aa: CASGDGAIKEKLFF
cdr3_nt: TGTGCCAGCGGGGATGGGGCGATCAAGGAAAAACTGTTTTTT
j_call: TRBJ1-4
d_call: -
clone_size: -
v_call: TRBV27

cdr3_aa: CASFRPPDTEAFF
cdr3_nt: TGTGCCAGTTTCCGGCCCCCGGACACTGAAGCTTTCTTT
j_call: TRBJ1-1
d_call: -
clone_size: medium-sized
v_call: TRBV7-9

cdr3_aa: CASRTLTDTQYF
cdr3_nt: TGTGCCAGCAGGACACTCACAGATACGCAGTATTTT
j_call: TRBJ2-3
d_call: -
clone_size: -
v_call: TRBV27

cdr3_aa: CASSEGYYEQYF
cdr3_nt: TGTGCCAGCAGTGAAGGGTACTACGAGCAGTACTTC
j_call: TRBJ2-7
d_call: -
clone_size: -
v_call: TRBV6-1

cdr3_aa: CASRRTGGEETQYF
cdr3_nt: TGTGCCAGCAGACGGACAGGGGGAGAAGAGACCCAGTACTTC
j_call: TRBJ2-5
d_call: TRBD1
clone_size: -
v_call: TRBV7-9

cdr3_aa: CASSQLTSQFSYNEQFF
cdr3_nt: TGTGCCAGCAGCCAACTAACTAGCCAATTCTCCTACAATGAGCAGTTCTTC
j_call: TRBJ2-1
d_call: -
clone_size: few
v_call: TRBV7-6

cdr3_aa: CASSLAGASYNEQFF
cdr3_nt: TGTGCCAGCAGCTTAGCAGGGGCCTCCTACAATGAGCAGTTCTTC
j_call: TRBJ2-1
d_call: -
clone_size: medium-sized
v_call: TRBV11-2

cdr3_aa: CASRGTNTGELFF
cdr3_nt: TGTGCCAGCAGGGGGACGAACACCGGGGAGCTGTTTTTT
j_call: TRBJ2-2
d_call: -
clone_size: medium-sized
v_call: TRBV12-3/TRBV12-4

cdr3_aa: CASTLHASGYNEQFF
cdr3_nt: TGTGCCAGCACCCTCCATGCTAGCGGTTACAATGAGCAGTTCTTC
j_call: TRBJ2-1
d_call: TRBD2
clone_size: -
v_call: TRBV7-2

cdr3_aa: CASRNSGRDTDTQYF
cdr3_nt: TGTGCCAGCAGGAATAGCGGGAGGGACACAGATACGCAGTATTTT
j_call: TRBJ2-3
d_call: TRBD2
clone_size: -
v_call: TRBV7-3

cdr3_aa: CASSPQLIWGELADTQYF
cdr3_nt: TGTGCCAGCAGCCCTCAGCTGATCTGGGGGGAGCTGGCAGATACGCAGTATTTT
j_call: TRBJ2-3
d_call: -
clone_size: few
v_call: TRBV7-2

cdr3_aa: CASSFATGSETQYF
cdr3_nt: TGTGCCAGCAGCTTTGCGACAGGGTCAGAGACCCAGTACTTC
j_call: TRBJ2-5
d_call: TRBD1
clone_size: -
v_call: TRBV7-9

cdr3_aa: CASSVLLFRGGTYNEQYF
cdr3_nt: TGTGCCAGCAGTGTACTACTTTTTAGGGGAGGTACCTACAATGAGCAGTACTTC
j_call: TRBJ2-5
d_call: -
clone_size: many
v_call: TRBV2

cdr3_aa: CAISEAGQEYNEQFF
cdr3_nt: TGTGCCATCAGTGAGGCGGGACAGGAATACAATGAGCAGTTCTTC
j_call: TRBJ2-1
d_call: TRBD1
clone_size: many
v_call: TRBV10-3

cdr3_aa: CAASGGNEQFF
cdr3_nt: TGTGCCGCGTCAGGGGGGAATGAGCAGTTCTTC
j_call: TRBJ2-1
d_call: -
clone_size: -
v_call: TRBV6-6

cdr3_aa: CASRTGRGGLSTDTQYF
cdr3_nt: TGTGCCAGCAGGACCGGTCGGGGGGGCCTGTCCACAGATACGCAGTATTTT
j_call: TRBJ2-3
d_call: TRBD2
clone_size: many
v_call: TRBV2

cdr3_aa: CASSKTGGEKLFF
cdr3_nt: TGTGCCAGCAGCAAGACAGGGGGGGAAAAACTGTTTTTT
j_call: TRBJ1-4
d_call: TRBD1
clone_size: -
v_call: TRBV7-2

cdr3_aa: CAISAVRENTDTQYF
cdr3_nt: TGTGCCATCAGTGCGGTCAGGGAAAACACAGATACGCAGTATTTT
j_call: TRBJ2-3
d_call: -
clone_size: -
v_call: TRBV10-3

cdr3_aa: CSAIGTSGGISYNEQFF
cdr3_nt: TGCAGTGCTATTGGGACTAGCGGGGGGATCTCCTACAATGAGCAGTTCTTC
j_call: TRBJ2-1
d_call: TRBD2
clone_size: many
v_call: TRBV20-1

cdr3_aa: CASSRMVVQETQYF
cdr3_nt: TGTGCCAGCAGCCGGATGGTGGTGCAAGAGACCCAGTACTTC
j_call: TRBJ2-5
d_call: -
clone_size: medium-sized
v_call: TRBV6-1

cdr3_aa: CASSPYSGGAYNEQFF
cdr3_nt: TGTGCCAGCAGCCCTTATAGCGGGGGGGCCTACAATGAGCAGTTCTTC
j_call: TRBJ2-1
d_call: TRBD2
clone_size: few
v_call: TRBV11-3

cdr3_aa: CASSRPGANVLTF
cdr3_nt: TGTGCCAGCAGCCGCCCTGGGGCCAACGTCCTGACTTTC
j_call: TRBJ2-6
d_call: -
clone_size: medium-sized
v_call: TRBV12-3/TRBV12-4

cdr3_aa: CASSIGTSGRASYNEQFF
cdr3_nt: TGTGCCAGCAGCATAGGGACTAGCGGGAGGGCCTCCTACAATGAGCAGTTCTTC
j_call: TRBJ2-1
d_call: TRBD2
clone_size: -
v_call: TRBV7-8

cdr3_aa: CASSSQPFRTQYF
cdr3_nt: TGTGCCAGCAGCTCCCAACCCTTCCGGACGCAGTATTTT
j_call: TRBJ2-3
d_call: -
clone_size: -
v_call: TRBV7-2

cdr3_aa: CASSLMDYEQYF
cdr3_nt: TGCGCCAGCAGCTTGATGGATTACGAGCAGTACTTC
j_call: TRBJ2-7
d_call: -
clone_size: -
v_call: TRBV5-1

cdr3_aa: CASFITGGNEQFF
cdr3_nt: TGCGCCAGCTTCATTACGGGGGGCAATGAGCAGTTCTTC
j_call: TRBJ2-1
d_call: TRBD2
clone_size: -
v_call: TRBV5-1

cdr3_aa: CASSLTADYNEQFF
cdr3_nt: TGTGCCAGCAGCTTAACTGCAGACTACAATGAGCAGTTCTTC
j_call: TRBJ2-1
d_call: -
clone_size: -
v_call: TRBV7-3